This T cell receptor (beta chain) was recovered during a study of blood T cell repertoires in COVID-19 (dated by TCRdb to the early 2020s). At the level of the whole study: Samples covering the acute and convalescent phases of COVID-19 were provided by collaborators in the United States, Italy and Spain. Where HLA class I and class II types were available, the types were taken from metadata supplied by the sample provider, not from assay-based typing. The repertoires were released in a freely available public database intended as a resource for research on the immune response to SARS-CoV-2. The prospective study material was composed of cDNA or gDNA derived from T cells, B-cell-depleted T cells, or PBMCs. The sample metadata nearly always contained a de-identified subject ID, COVID-19 status, age in years and sex. The dataset comprised deeply sampled blood TCRbeta repertoires from subjects exposed to, actively infected with, or recovered from COVID-19. Samples came from the ongoing ImmuneRACE study (first 160 participants) plus 1,254 subjects from 6 global collaborators. General findings and caveats noted by the study authors: The quantity of clinical and demographic metadata differed by source and by participant and was supplied without curation.

About this clone: Its antigen is not yet known. No base quality information exists; no much larger clone differs at one position.

TCRbeta CDR3 regions were amplified from genomic DNA using the immunoSEQ Assay, a bias-controlled multiplex PCR. Regarding the original processing steps: Within the assay, amplification of reference gene primers was used to estimate how many nucleated cells each sample contained. To quantify the absolute abundance of each unique TCRbeta CDR3 rearrangement, sequence reads were collapsed and filtered. For each sample, productive Simpson clonality was calculated as the square root of Simpson's diversity index over productive rearrangements. TCRdb limited this immuneACCESS table to in-frame rearrangements with V and J called. A share of clones is missing; checked studies link under half to unresolved V genes, and the rest is unexplained. V, J and clone size are taken as reported in that table, and D and trimming were inferred from the DNA itself. The sample contains 55,000 to 90,000 clones, about 91% of them found a single time. The top ten constitute over 10% of the sample.

Per the germline V gene, SGHRS is the CDR1 and YFSETQ is the CDR2. At the junction V is shortened by 3 bases and J by 2 bases, with 12 bases in between. From cysteine to phenylalanine, the CDR3 is 14 amino acids long. The read is trimmed to its CDR3 DNA, 42 bases read in frame from base 1. The collaborating institutions used their own protocols to collect whole blood in K2EDTA tubes. For TCRbeta analysis, collaborator samples were shipped as frozen whole blood, as isolated PBMCs, or as DNA extracted from either sample type. The chain employs TRBV5-1 and TRBJ2-7; a weak D assignment points to TRBD1 (6 bases agree). This TCR was sampled from a human donor with active COVID-19. The donor label of this sample is uncertain. Sequenced material: peripheral blood. Here is the DNA: TGCGCCAGCAGCTGGGGGCAGGCCACCTACGAGCAGTACTTC. Its translation reads: CASSWGQATYEQYF.